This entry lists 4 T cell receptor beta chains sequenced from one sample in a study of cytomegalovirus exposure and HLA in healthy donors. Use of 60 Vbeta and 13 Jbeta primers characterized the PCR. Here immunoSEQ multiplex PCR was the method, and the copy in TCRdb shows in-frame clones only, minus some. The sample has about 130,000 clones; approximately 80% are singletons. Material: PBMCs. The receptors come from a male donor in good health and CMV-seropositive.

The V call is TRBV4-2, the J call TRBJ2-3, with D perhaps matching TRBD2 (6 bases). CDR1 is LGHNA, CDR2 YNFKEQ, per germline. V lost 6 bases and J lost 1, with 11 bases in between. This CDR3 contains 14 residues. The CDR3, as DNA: TGTGCCAGCAGTCGGGAGAGGGGCACAGATACGCAGTATTTT. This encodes CASSRERGTDTQYF.

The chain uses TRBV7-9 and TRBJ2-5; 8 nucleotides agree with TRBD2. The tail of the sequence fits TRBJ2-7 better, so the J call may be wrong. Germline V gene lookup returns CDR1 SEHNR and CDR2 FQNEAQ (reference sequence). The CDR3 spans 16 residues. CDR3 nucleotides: TGTGCCAGCAGCTTCCCTCGTAGCGGGGCTCAATACGAGCAGTACTTC. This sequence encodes CASSFPRSGAQYEQYF.

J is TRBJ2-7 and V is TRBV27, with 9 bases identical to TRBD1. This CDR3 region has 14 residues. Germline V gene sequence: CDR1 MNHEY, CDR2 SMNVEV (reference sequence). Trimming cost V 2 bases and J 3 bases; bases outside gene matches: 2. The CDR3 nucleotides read TGTGCCAGCAGTTTAAAGACAGGGGGCTACGAGCAGTACTTC. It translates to CASSLKTGGYEQYF.

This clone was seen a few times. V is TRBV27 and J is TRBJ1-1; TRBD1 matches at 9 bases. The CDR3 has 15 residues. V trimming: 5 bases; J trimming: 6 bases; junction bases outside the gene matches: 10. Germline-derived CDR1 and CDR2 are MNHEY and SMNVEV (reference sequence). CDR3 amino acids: CASSLGTGLHSEAFF. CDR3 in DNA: TGTGCCAGCAGTCTCGGGACAGGGCTTCATTCTGAAGCTTTCTTT.